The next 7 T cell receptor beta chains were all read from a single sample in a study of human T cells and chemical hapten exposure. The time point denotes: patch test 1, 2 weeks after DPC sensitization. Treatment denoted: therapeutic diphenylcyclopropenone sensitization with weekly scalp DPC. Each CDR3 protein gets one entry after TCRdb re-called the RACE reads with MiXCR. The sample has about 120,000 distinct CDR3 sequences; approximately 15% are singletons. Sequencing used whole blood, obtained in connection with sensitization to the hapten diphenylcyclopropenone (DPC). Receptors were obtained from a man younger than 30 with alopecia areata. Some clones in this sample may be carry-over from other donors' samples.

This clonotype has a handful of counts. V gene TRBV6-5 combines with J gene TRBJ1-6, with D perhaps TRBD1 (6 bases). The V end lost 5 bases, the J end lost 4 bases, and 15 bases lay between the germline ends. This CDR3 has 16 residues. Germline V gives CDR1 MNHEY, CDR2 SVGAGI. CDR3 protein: CASSLDSRDYNSPLHF. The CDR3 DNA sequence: TGTGCCAGCAGTCTGGACAGCCGCGATTATAATTCACCCCTCCACTTT.

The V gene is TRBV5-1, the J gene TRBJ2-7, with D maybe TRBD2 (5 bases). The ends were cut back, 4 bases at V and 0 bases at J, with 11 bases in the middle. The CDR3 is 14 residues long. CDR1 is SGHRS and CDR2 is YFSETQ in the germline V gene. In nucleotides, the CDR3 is TGCGCCAGCAGCGCCTTCGGAGGCTCCTACGAGCAGTACGTC. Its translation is CASSAFGGSYEQYV.

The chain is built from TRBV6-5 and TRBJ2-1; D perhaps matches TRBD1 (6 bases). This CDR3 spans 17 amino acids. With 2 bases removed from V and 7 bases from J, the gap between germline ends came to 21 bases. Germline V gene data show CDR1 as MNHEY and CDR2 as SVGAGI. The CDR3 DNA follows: TGTGCCAGCAGTTACACTCCCGGCGGGTGGGGGCGGAATGAGCAGTTCTTC. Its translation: CASSYTPGGWGRNEQFF.

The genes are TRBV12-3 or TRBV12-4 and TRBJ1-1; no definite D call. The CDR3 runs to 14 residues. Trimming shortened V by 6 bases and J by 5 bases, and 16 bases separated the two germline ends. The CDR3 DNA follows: TGTGCCAGCAGGCTGGAAGGGAGGAGGACTGAAGCTTTCTTT. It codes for CASRLEGRRTEAFF.

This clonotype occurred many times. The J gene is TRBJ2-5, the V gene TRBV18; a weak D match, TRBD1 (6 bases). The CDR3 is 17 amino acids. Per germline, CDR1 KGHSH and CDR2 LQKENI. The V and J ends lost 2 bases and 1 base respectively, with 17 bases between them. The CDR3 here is CASSPGTTGHPQETQYF. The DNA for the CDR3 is TGTGCCAGCTCACCAGGAACGACAGGCCACCCCCAAGAGACCCAGTACTTC.

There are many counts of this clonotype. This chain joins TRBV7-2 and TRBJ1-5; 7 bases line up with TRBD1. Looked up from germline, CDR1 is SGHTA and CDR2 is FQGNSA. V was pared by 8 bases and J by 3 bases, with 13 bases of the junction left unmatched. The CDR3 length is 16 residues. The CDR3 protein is CASALSTGPNNQPQHF. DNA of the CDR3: TGTGCCAGCGCCTTATCGACAGGGCCAAACAATCAGCCCCAGCATTTT.

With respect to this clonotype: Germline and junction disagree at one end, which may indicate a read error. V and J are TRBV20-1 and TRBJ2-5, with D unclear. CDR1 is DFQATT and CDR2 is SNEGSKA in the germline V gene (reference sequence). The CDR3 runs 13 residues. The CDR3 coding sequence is TGCAGTGCTGGAGACATGGTCGGAGAGACCCAGTACTTC. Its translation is CSAGDMVGETQYF.